Each of the 26 T cell receptor beta chains below was sequenced from the same sample in a study of cytotoxic CD8 clonotypes in ibrutinib-treated CLL (dated by TCRdb to about 2021). Library preparation used the immunoSEQ multiplex PCR assay. TCRdb holds this immuneACCESS table with in-frame rearrangements only. Some clones are missing; in checked studies, unresolved V genes explain under half, and the rest has no known cause. For this sample the table gives about 130,000 clones, of which 79% were detected only once. The top ten hold roughly 13% of the sample. Interpreted using the paper, the time point label stands for: 12 months on ibrutinib. The sequences come from PBMCs, collected after 12 months of ibrutinib treatment. These receptors all stem from a human donor with chronic lymphocytic leukemia.

The V call is TRBV4-3, the J call TRBJ1-2; D unresolved. The germline V and J ends were trimmed by 0 bases and 1 base, with 9 bases remaining between them. Germline V gene data show CDR1 as LGHNA and CDR2 as YSLEER. The length of the CDR3 is 15 residues. CDR3 nucleotides: TGCGCCAGCAGCCAAGAGGCAGCTGATAACTATGGCTACACCTTC. This codes for CASSQEAADNYGYTF.

The chain links TRBV30 to TRBJ2-7; 10 bases map to TRBD2. Trimming cost V 2 bases and J 7 bases; bases outside gene matches: 11. CDR1 is GTSNPN, CDR2 SVGIG, per germline (reference sequence). The CDR3 consists of 15 residues. The CDR3 DNA reads TGTGCCTGGAGTCCCATGCTAGCGGGAGTGCAGGAGCAGTACTTC. This codes for CAWSPMLAGVQEQYF.

Comments on this clone: Other DNA sequences from this sample encode an identical CDR3 as well. J is TRBJ2-1 and V is TRBV19; 10 bases match TRBD2. The CDR3 is 15 amino acids. V gave up 6 bases and J gave up 4 bases; unmatched junction bases: 6. Germline loops: CDR1 LNHDA, CDR2 SQIVND (reference sequence). The DNA of the CDR3 is TGTGCCAGTAGCACGACTAGCGGGCATTACAATGAGCAGTTCTTC. Amino acids: CASSTTSGHYNEQFF. Variable domain in full (rest from reference TRBV19 and TRBJ2-1): DGGITQSPKYLFRKEGQNVTLSCEQNLNHDAMYWYRQDPGQGLRLIYYSQIVNDFQKGDIAEGYSVSREKKESFPLTVTSAQKNPTAFYLCASSTTSGHYNEQFFGPGTRLTVL.

V is TRBV6-5 and J is TRBJ1-2; tentatively, D is TRBD1 (6 bases). The CDR3 has 14 residues. The germline CDR1 and CDR2 sequences are MNHEY and SVGAGI. Deletions cut 6 bases from V and 4 bases from J, with 15 bases between. Here the CDR3 reads CASRPPGQAYGYTF. The CDR3 DNA follows: TGTGCCAGCAGACCCCCGGGACAAGCCTATGGCTACACCTTC.

This clone was detected once. The rearrangement links TRBV6-4 to TRBJ2-1; TRBD1 matches 10 bases. V was pared by 6 bases and J by 7 bases, with 15 bases of the junction left unmatched. CDR1 is MRHNA, CDR2 SNTAGT, per germline. This CDR3 spans 17 amino acids. The CDR3 DNA is TGTGCCAGCAGCCCCCTTCCGGGGACAGGGGTTTTTAATGAGCAGTTCTTC. It yields the protein CASSPLPGTGVFNEQFF.

The chain carries TRBV6-1 and TRBJ1-1; D remains unclear. This CDR3 spans 15 amino acids. Deletions cut 6 bases from V and 0 bases from J, with 14 bases between. The germline V gene encodes CDR1 MNHNS and CDR2 SASEGT. CDR3 residues: CASRPTTALNTEAFF. CDR3 bases: TGTGCCAGCAGACCAACAACAGCATTGAACACTGAAGCTTTCTTT.

V and J are TRBV7-9 and TRBJ2-2; unclear D gene. In germline, CDR1 is SEHNR, CDR2 FQNEAQ (reference sequence). The CDR3 spans 15 residues. V was trimmed by 3 bases and J by 1 base, leaving 9 bases between them. The CDR3 here is CASSFRQENTGELFF. DNA of the CDR3: TGTGCCAGCAGCTTCAGGCAGGAGAACACCGGGGAGCTGTTTTTT.

This clone was detected once. The rearrangement joins TRBV12-2 to TRBJ1-1; TRBD1, the table's D call, was not compared with the DNA. TRBV12-2 corresponds to a pseudogene. This CDR3 has 17 amino acids. The CDR3 region is CASRLVWDRGTNTEAFF. CDR3 DNA sequence: TGTGCAAGTCGCTTAGTATGGGACAGGGGAACGAACACTGAAGCTTTCTTT.

The V call is TRBV4-3, the J call TRBJ2-1; no firm D call. V lost 0 bases to trimming and J lost 10 bases, with 19 bases between them. The CDR3 consists of 16 residues. Per the germline V gene, CDR1 is LGHNA and CDR2 is YSLEER. The CDR3 spells CASSQELVAVSHEQFF. The CDR3 nucleotides are TGCGCCAGCAGCCAAGAATTGGTGGCAGTATCCCACGAGCAGTTCTTC.

The chain combines TRBV6-5 with TRBJ2-7; 9 bases align to TRBD2. The CDR3 runs to 16 residues. Germline V gene data show CDR1 as MNHEY and CDR2 as SVGAGI. Trimming at V came to 2 bases and at J to 6 bases, leaving 11 bases not matched to a gene. CDR3 nucleotides: TGTGCCAGCAGTTACCTAAGTGGCCTAGCGGGACGCGAGCAGTACTTC. Its protein is CASSYLSGLAGREQYF.

The rearrangement uses TRBV7-6 and TRBJ2-7; D is possibly TRBD1 (6 bases). Between the trimmed V and J ends, which lost 0 bases and 5 bases, there was a span of 14 bases. In germline, CDR1 is SGHVS, CDR2 FNYEAQ. The CDR3 covers 15 residues. Here the CDR3 reads CASSLAQGGMDEQYF. For the CDR3, the DNA is TGTGCCAGCAGCTTAGCACAGGGTGGCATGGACGAGCAGTACTTC. Complete variable domain (other parts from reference TRBV7-6 and TRBJ2-7): GAGVSQSPRYKVTKRGQDVALRCDPISGHVSLYWYRQALGQGPEFLTYFNYEAQQDKSGLPNDRFSAERPEGSISTLTIQRTEQRDSAMYRCASSLAQGGMDEQYFGPGTRLTVT.

This clone was recorded only once. The chain is built from TRBV18 and TRBJ1-1, with D uncertain. This CDR3 is 14 amino acids long. Germline V CDR1 and CDR2: KGHSH, LQKENI. V lost 4 bases, J lost 5 bases, and 14 bases lay in between. The CDR3 DNA reads TGTGCCAGCTCACGGGAGGGTGAGGGAACTGAAGCTTTCTTT. Translated, it gives CASSREGEGTEAFF.

The chain recombines TRBV18 with TRBJ2-2, with 9 bases aligning to TRBD1. Germline assignment: CDR1 KGHSH and CDR2 LQKENI. V lost 3 bases, J lost 7 bases, and 9 bases stayed unmatched. The CDR3 loop spans 16 amino acids. The DNA of the CDR3 is TGTGCCAGCTCACCGGAAGCACAGGGGGCAGGCGGGGAGCTGTTTTTT. Translation: CASSPEAQGAGGELFF.

The table lists this clone with a count of one. The genes are TRBV28 and TRBJ2-3; TRBD2 is a possible D gene (5 bases). The length of the CDR3 is 14 residues. Germline assignment: CDR1 MDHEN and CDR2 SYDVKM. V was trimmed by 4 bases and J by 0 bases, leaving 8 bases between them. CDR3 loop: CASSSSGSTDTQYF. CDR3 DNA sequence: TGTGCCAGCAGTTCCAGCGGAAGCACAGATACGCAGTATTTT.

The rearrangement links TRBV6-1 to TRBJ2-7; the match to TRBD2 covers 10 bases. The CDR3 is made up of 14 amino acids. Germline CDR1 reads MNHNS; CDR2 reads SASEGT. V gave up 7 bases and J gave up 4 bases; unmatched junction bases: 7. The CDR3 reads CASTVTSGVYEQYF. In DNA form, the CDR3 reads TGTGCCAGCACGGTCACTAGCGGGGTGTACGAGCAGTACTTC.

There are a few counts of this clone. This chain uses TRBV5-6 with TRBJ1-5; 9 bases line up with TRBD1. Germline assignment: CDR1 SGHDT and CDR2 YYEEEE. The CDR3 extends over 15 amino acids. V lost 1 base and J lost 5; bases outside the gene matches: 4. In DNA, the CDR3 is TGTGCCAGCAGCTTGTGGGACAGGGAACATCAGCCCCAGCATTTT. Amino acids: CASSLWDREHQPQHF.

The chain is built from TRBV5-6 and TRBJ2-2, with D uncertain. Germline V gene lookup returns CDR1 SGHDT and CDR2 YYEEEE. This CDR3 spans 16 amino acids. V gave up 4 bases and J gave up 0 bases, with 13 bases separating them. In nucleotides, the CDR3 is TGTGCCAGCAGCGTGCTCGGCTACGCGAACACCGGGGAGCTGTTTTTT. It yields the protein CASSVLGYANTGELFF.

This clone was counted a few times. This rearrangement joins TRBV6-1 to TRBJ1-5; D unclear. This CDR3 spans 14 amino acids. The V end lost 6 bases, the J end lost 6 bases, and 15 bases lay between the germline ends. The V gene's germline CDR1 is MNHNS and CDR2 SASEGT. The CDR3 DNA reads TGTGCCAGCAGATCCGGGAGGAACGGTCAGCCCCAGCATTTT. It codes for CASRSGRNGQPQHF.

The chain couples TRBV5-1 to TRBJ2-2; 7 nucleotides agree with TRBD1. Germline CDR1 reads SGHRS; CDR2 reads YFSETQ. This CDR3 has 15 amino acids. J lost 2 bases, V lost 4 bases, and 5 bases had no gene match. The CDR3 loop reads CASSMDRINTGELFF. CDR3 in DNA: TGCGCCAGCAGCATGGACAGGATCAACACCGGGGAGCTGTTTTTT.

The rearrangement uses TRBV18 and TRBJ2-7; TRBD1 aligns across 9 bases. Germline lookup yields CDR1 KGHSH and CDR2 LQKENI. The V and J ends lost 6 bases and 1 base, in that order; junction bases with no gene match: 7. The CDR3 is made up of 15 amino acids. CDR3 DNA: TGTGCCAGCTCTCGCCAGGACAGGGGTTCCTACGAGCAGTACTTC. Translated: CASSRQDRGSYEQYF. Together with reference TRBV18 and TRBJ2-7, the CDR3 gives the full variable domain: NAGVMQNPRHLVRRRGQEARLRCSPMKGHSHVYWYRQLPEEGLKFMVYLQKENIIDESGMPKERFSAEFPKEGPSILRIQQVVRGDSAAYFCASSRQDRGSYEQYFGPGTRLTVT.

This chain links TRBV11-3 with TRBJ2-3, with D maybe TRBD1 (5 bases). Trimming stripped 8 bases from V and 6 bases from J, with 15 bases between. The CDR3 loop spans 13 amino acids. Germline CDR1 SGHNT, CDR2 YENEEA. CDR3 in DNA: TGTGCCAGCGGGCGGTCTGACAGTGATACGCAGTATTTT. It is translated as CASGRSDSDTQYF.

This sequence joins TRBV2 and TRBJ1-5; D is ambiguous. Germline V gene lookup returns CDR1 SNHLY and CDR2 FYNNEI. This CDR3 region has 13 residues. The germline V and J ends were trimmed by 3 bases and 6 bases, with 9 bases remaining between them. The DNA of the CDR3 is TGTGCCAGCAGTGATGAGCGGGCTCAGCCCCAGCATTTT. It codes for CASSDERAQPQHF.

The gene calls are TRBV7-3 and TRBJ2-1; D ambiguous. This CDR3 is 11 amino acids long. V was pared by 3 bases and J by 3 bases, with 0 bases between. Germline CDR1 is SGHTA and CDR2 is FQGTGA. CDR3 DNA: TGTGCCAGCAGCTTCTACAATGAGCAGTTCTTC. Translating gives CASSFYNEQFF.

This clone was observed a handful of times. CDR3 amino acids: CAIRGTGNLHGYTF. The CDR3 bases are TGTGCCATCAGGGGGACAGGGAACTTACATGGCTACACCTTC. The V and J genes are TRBV10-3 and TRBJ1-2; 9 bases map to TRBD1. Germline V gene data show CDR1 as ENHRY and CDR2 as SYGVKD. V trimming: 6 bases; J trimming: 6 bases; junction bases outside the gene matches: 8. The CDR3 contains 14 residues.

This chain links TRBV4-1 with TRBJ2-7; 7 bases align to TRBD2. Germline-derived CDR1 and CDR2 are MGHRA and YSYEKL. The CDR3 loop spans 13 amino acids. V lost 2 bases to trimming and J lost 4 bases; unmatched junction nucleotides: 2. The CDR3 here is CASSQLADYEQYF. The DNA of the CDR3 is TGCGCCAGCAGCCAACTAGCGGATTACGAGCAGTACTTC.

This rearrangement joins TRBV27 to TRBJ2-7; TRBD1 matches 8 bases. J gave up 2 bases and V 2 bases, and 2 bases lay outside the gene matches. Germline V gene sequence: CDR1 MNHEY, CDR2 SMNVEV (reference sequence). The CDR3 loop spans 14 amino acids. The CDR3 nucleotides are TGTGCCAGCAGTTTAAGGACAGGGACCTACGAGCAGTACTTC. It encodes CASSLRTGTYEQYF.